The 32 T cell receptor beta chains below all came from one sample that was sequenced in a study of T cell clonality in common variable immunodeficiency. TCRdb's copy holds only in-frame clones and misses some; the assay was immunoSEQ multiplex PCR. The specimen gives approximately 58,000 clones without singletons; the ten biggest hold roughly 5.5%. Material for sequencing was peripheral blood mononuclear cells. The receptors were gathered from a person between 18 and 75 years old in good health.

This clone showed up many times. The CDR3 end lies 3 residues beyond the end of the read and is filled in from the germline J gene. The V gene is TRBV10-3, the J gene TRBJ1-6, with 7 bases that match TRBD1. The CDR3 has 14 residues. CDR1 ENHRY and CDR2 SYGVKD come from the germline V gene. The ends lost 10 bases at V and 5 bases at J; junction bases unmatched: 8. Partial CDR3 DNA: TGTGCCAACTCACGGGACAGCCATAATTCACCC. Its protein is CANSRDSHNSP. The CDR3 reads in full as CANSRDSHNSPLHF.

In this sample, this clone turned up many times. Read sequence stops 3 residues before the CDR3 end, and the germline J gene provides the missing end. V is TRBV19 and J is TRBJ2-7, with D possibly TRBD1 on 6 matching bases. The V and J ends lost 5 bases and 4 bases respectively, with 15 bases between them. This CDR3 is 14 amino acids long. Germline CDR1 and CDR2: LNHDA and SQIVND (reference sequence). CDR3 DNA (partial): TGTGCCAGTAGTGGGGACGAACAGGGTTACGAG. Its translation: CASSGDEQGYE. The entire CDR3 is CASSGDEQGYEQYF.

This clone was seen at least ten times. The CDR3 end lies 3 residues beyond the end of the read and is filled in from the germline J gene. J is TRBJ1-1 and V is TRBV20-1; no reliable D call. Germline V gives CDR1 DFQATT, CDR2 SNEGSKA (reference sequence). There are 15 residues in the CDR3. V was shortened by 3 bases and J by 0 bases, with 14 bases between the two germline ends. Here the CDR3 reads CSARVPGGLNTEAFF. The CDR3 bases that were read are TGCAGTGCTAGGGTACCGGGCGGGTTGAACACTGAA.

This clone was observed many times. From the germline J gene comes the end of the CDR3, since the read stops 3 residues before it. The chain has TRBV4-2 and TRBJ1-2; D call uncertain. CDR3 size: 14 residues. The germline CDR1 and CDR2 sequences are LGHNA and YNFKEQ. Trimming pared 0 bases from V and 5 bases from J, leaving 10 bases between. The CDR3 DNA, read in part, is TGTGCCAGCAGCCAAGAGGGCACAGCATATGGC. It is translated as CASSQEGTAYG. The CDR3 reads in full as CASSQEGTAYGYTF.

This clone was counted between two and nine times. The CDR3 end lies 3 residues beyond the end of the read and is filled in from the germline J gene. V and J are TRBV19 and TRBJ1-5, with 9 bases lining up with TRBD1. The CDR3 has 16 residues. Germline-derived CDR1 and CDR2 are LNHDA and SQIVND (reference sequence). V lost 6 bases to trimming and J lost 3 bases; unmatched junction nucleotides: 9. CDR3 bases read: TGTGCCAGTAGGATCGGACAGGGGATTCTCAATCAGCCC. It codes for CASRIGQGILNQP. The whole CDR3 sequence reads CASRIGQGILNQPQHF.

This clone was seen many times. The sequenced fragment ends 3 residues before the CDR3 boundary, so the rest is inferred from the germline J gene. The chain combines TRBV5-6 with TRBJ2-7; D may be TRBD2 (6 bases). V was cut by 0 bases and J by 5 bases, with 9 bases left in between. This CDR3 has 13 amino acids. Germline CDR1 is SGHDT and CDR2 is YYEEEE. The DNA read from the CDR3 is TGTGCCAGCAGCTTGGTTCCGGGGGACGAG. This sequence encodes CASSLVPGDE. The CDR3 in full is CASSLVPGDEQYF. Full variable domain (rest looked up from reference TRBV5-6 and TRBJ2-7): DAGVTQSPTHLIKTRGQQVTLRCSPKSGHDTVSWYQQALGQGPQFIFQYYEEEERQRGNFPDRFSGHQFPNYSSELNVNALLLGDSALYLCASSLVPGDEQYFGPGTRLTVT.

This clone was detected many times. With the read ending 3 residues before the CDR3 end, the germline J gene is used to fill in that end. V is TRBV29-1 and J is TRBJ2-1; TRBD2 matches 7 bases. The CDR3 has 13 amino acids. CDR1 and CDR2 from the germline V gene are SQVTM and ANQGSEA. V shed 5 bases and J 3 bases; nucleotides not matched to a gene: 4. The sequenced CDR3 bases are TGCAGCGTTCTGGGCGGGGGCTACAATGAG. It is translated as CSVLGGGYNE. The whole CDR3 protein reads CSVLGGGYNEQFF.

This clone was seen many times. Read coverage stops 3 residues before the CDR3 terminus; the germline J gene supplies the remainder. V is TRBV6-2 or TRBV6-3 and J is TRBJ2-1; 8 positions match TRBD1. Germline values: CDR1 MNHEY, CDR2 SVGEGT. The V gene end was trimmed by 4 bases and the J gene end by 1 base; junction bases not matched to a gene: 9. The CDR3 is made up of 17 amino acids. CDR3 region: CASSSHQGAGSYNEQFF. Partial CDR3 DNA: TGTGCCAGCAGTTCCCATCAGGGGGCCGGGTCCTACAATGAG.

At least ten counts were recorded for this clone. The read finishes 3 residues shy of the CDR3 end, and the germline J gene is used to complete it. The rearrangement uses TRBV6-2 or TRBV6-3 and TRBJ1-1, with 7 positions matching TRBD1. The CDR3 length is 13 residues. Per the germline V gene, CDR1 is MNHEY and CDR2 is SVGEGT. V gave up 4 bases and J gave up 1 base; unmatched junction bases: 0. CDR3 residues: CASSWTGNTEAFF. The sequenced CDR3 bases are TGTGCCAGCAGTTGGACAGGGAACACTGAA.

This clone was seen ten or more times. The CDR3 protein is CASSFSWGPYEQYF. The covered CDR3 bases are TGTGCCAGCAGTTTTAGTTGGGGCCCCTACGAG. The V and J genes are TRBV12-3 or TRBV12-4 and TRBJ2-7; TRBD1 is a possible D gene (5 bases). Read sequence stops 3 residues before the CDR3 end, and the germline J gene provides the missing end. Trimming cost V 3 bases and J 2 bases, with 11 bases left between them. The CDR3 is 14 amino acids.

This clone was counted ten times or more. Coverage ceases 3 residues before the CDR3 finishes, and the germline J gene fills in the end. The V gene is TRBV19, the J gene TRBJ1-5; 7 bases are a match to TRBD1. The V gene's germline CDR1 is LNHDA and CDR2 SQIVND (reference sequence). Unmatched junction bases numbered 13, after V lost 5 bases and J lost 9 bases. The CDR3 extends over 15 amino acids. The DNA read from the CDR3 is TGTGCCAGTAGTCCGACAGGGACCGTCGACGGGCCC. This sequence encodes CASSPTGTVDGP. The entire CDR3 protein is CASSPTGTVDGPQHF.

This clone was counted ten times or more. The read terminates 3 residues ahead of where the CDR3 ends, so the germline J gene completes it. V and J are TRBV7-8 and TRBJ2-2; D gene uncertain. Germline V gene sequence: CDR1 SGHVS, CDR2 FQNEAQ. Trimming pared 8 bases from V and 0 bases from J, leaving 10 bases between. This CDR3 contains 14 residues. The part of the CDR3 DNA that was read is TGTGCCAGCGAGAGGCTGTCGAACACCGGGGAG. Protein product: CASERLSNTGE. The CDR3, in full, reads CASERLSNTGELFF.

Details on this clone: The CDR3 end lies 3 residues beyond the end of the read and is filled in from the germline J gene. The rearrangement joins TRBV5-4 to TRBJ2-1; D not resolved. CDR3 size: 14 residues. CDR1 SGHNT and CDR2 YYREEE come from the germline V gene (reference sequence). With 0 bases removed from V and 8 bases from J, the gap between germline ends came to 12 bases. The sequenced part of the CDR3 DNA is TGTGCCAGCAGCTTGGTTCAGGCTTCGGATGAG. Amino acid sequence: CASSLVQASDE. The CDR3, in full, reads CASSLVQASDEQFF.

This clone came up many times. The read falls 3 residues short of the CDR3 end, and the missing part is taken from the germline J gene. The rearrangement joins TRBV20-1 to TRBJ2-2; 10 bases agree with TRBD2. Germline V CDR1 and CDR2: DFQATT, SNEGSKA (reference sequence). CDR3 length: 16 amino acids. The trim removed 3 bases at V and 4 bases at J, leaving 8 bases unmatched. Partial CDR3 DNA: TGCAGTGCTAGTGCCTGGGCTAGCGGGGGCACCGGGGAG. Protein product: CSASAWASGGTGE. The whole CDR3 sequence reads CSASAWASGGTGELFF.

There are many counts of this clone. The CDR3 is cut off 3 residues early in the read; its end comes from the germline J gene. The chain couples TRBV19 to TRBJ1-2, with a possible D match to TRBD1 (5 bases). CDR1 and CDR2 from the germline V gene are LNHDA and SQIVND (reference sequence). The CDR3 extends over 13 amino acids. The covered CDR3 bases are TGTGCCAGTACCAGGCTCGGGACTCGAGGC. Protein sequence: CASTRLGTRG. The whole CDR3 sequence is CASTRLGTRGYTF. Filled out from reference TRBV19 and TRBJ1-2, the complete variable domain reads DGGITQSPKYLFRKEGQNVTLSCEQNLNHDAMYWYRQDPGQGLRLIYYSQIVNDFQKGDIAEGYSVSREKKESFPLTVTSAQKNPTAFYLCASTRLGTRGYTFGSGTRLTVV.

This clone was seen only a few times. The CDR3 end lies 3 residues beyond the end of the read and is filled in from the germline J gene. The chain carries TRBV11-1 and TRBJ2-5, with 13 bases lining up with TRBD2. The CDR3 totals 15 residues. Germline values: CDR1 SGHAT, CDR2 FQDESV (reference sequence). After removal of 7 bases from V and 4 bases from J, the junction contained 6 bases not matched to a gene. This chain's CDR3 is CASTRTSGSSETQYF. CDR3 bases read: TGTGCCAGCACACGGACTAGCGGGAGTTCAGAGACC.

This clone was recorded a few times. Read sequence stops 3 residues before the CDR3 end, and the germline J gene provides the missing end. The chain carries TRBV18 and TRBJ1-1, with a tentative D call TRBD1 (5 bases). CDR1 is KGHSH, CDR2 LQKENI, per germline. This CDR3 has 16 residues. CDR3 DNA (partial): TGTGCCAGCTCAGGAAAACTCCGGGACTACCAAGAGACC. Translating gives CASSGKLRDYQET. The CDR3, in full, reads CASSGKLRDYQETAFF.

This clone was counted many times. Coverage ceases 3 residues before the CDR3 finishes, and the germline J gene fills in the end. The chain employs TRBV12-3 or TRBV12-4 and TRBJ2-1; D perhaps matches TRBD2 (6 bases). V dropped 3 bases and J dropped 6 bases, with 12 bases sitting between them. The CDR3 totals 14 residues. The CDR3 DNA, read in part, is TGTGCCAGCAGTTTGGGGATAGCGGTCAATGAG. This gives the protein CASSLGIAVNE. The entire CDR3 protein is CASSLGIAVNEQFF.

This clone was counted at least ten times. Coverage ceases 3 residues before the CDR3 finishes, and the germline J gene fills in the end. The chain is built from TRBV12-3 or TRBV12-4 and TRBJ2-3; D perhaps matches TRBD1 (6 bases). The V end lost 6 bases, the J end lost 6 bases, and 16 bases lay between the germline ends. The CDR3 spans 14 residues. Partial CDR3 DNA: TGTGCCAGCAGCAAAGGGGGATCCGGGGATACG. It specifies CASSKGGSGDT. The whole CDR3 is CASSKGGSGDTQYF.

This clone was counted ten times or more. The CDR3 goes on 3 residues after the read ends, and that part is filled in from the germline J gene. The chain combines TRBV27 with TRBJ1-4; maybe TRBD1 (6 bases). CDR3 size: 14 residues. From germline, CDR1 is MNHEY and CDR2 SMNVEV (reference sequence). The V end lost 3 bases, the J end lost 8 bases, and 13 bases lay between the germline ends. The covered CDR3 bases are TGTGCCAGCAGTTTTACAGGGATAACCGAAAAA. Its protein is CASSFTGITEK. The full CDR3 protein reads CASSFTGITEKLFF.

This clone was picked up many times. The read ends 3 residues early relative to the CDR3; the germline J gene fills the gap. The J gene is TRBJ2-1, the V gene TRBV5-4; TRBD2 aligns across 13 bases. Looked up from germline, CDR1 is SGHNT and CDR2 is YYREEE (reference sequence). The CDR3 has 16 residues. V was pared by 0 bases and J by 8 bases, with 5 bases of the junction left unmatched. The CDR3 bases that were read are TGTGCCAGCAGCTTGGGGACTAGCGGGAGAATTGATGAG. Protein: CASSLGTSGRIDE. The full CDR3 sequence reads CASSLGTSGRIDEQFF.

This clone has ten or more counts. The read stops 3 residues short of the end of the CDR3; the missing end is completed from the germline J gene. The J gene is TRBJ1-4, the V gene TRBV5-1, with 7 bases that match TRBD1. Germline lookup yields CDR1 SGHRS and CDR2 YFSETQ. V lost 3 bases to trimming and J lost 8 bases; unmatched junction nucleotides: 4. The CDR3 consists of 13 residues. Incomplete CDR3 DNA: TGCGCCAGCAGCTCCGGGACAGAAGAAAAA. It codes for CASSSGTEEK. In full, the CDR3 reads CASSSGTEEKLFF. Full variable domain (remainder filled in from reference TRBV5-1 and TRBJ1-4): KAGVTQTPRYLIKTRGQQVTLSCSPISGHRSVSWYQQTPGQGLQFLFEYFSETQRNKGNFPGRFSGRQFSNSRSEMNVSTLELGDSALYLCASSSGTEEKLFFGSGTQLSVL.

This clone occurred many times. The observed sequence ends 3 residues before the CDR3 terminus, with the missing tail filled in from the germline J gene. The chain recombines TRBV20-1 with TRBJ2-1, with 10 nucleotides matching TRBD2. J lost 8 bases, V lost 3 bases, and 13 bases had no gene match. The germline CDR1 and CDR2 sequences are DFQATT and SNEGSKA (reference sequence). The CDR3 extends over 16 amino acids. Partial CDR3 DNA: TGCAGTGCTAGTCCCATTGCTAGCGGGAGTTCGGATGAG. Translation gives CSASPIASGSSDE. The whole CDR3 reads CSASPIASGSSDEQFF.

This clone was detected ten times or more. The read stops 3 residues short of the end of the CDR3; the missing end is completed from the germline J gene. The chain joins TRBV20-1 to TRBJ2-1, with 10 nucleotides matching TRBD2. The CDR3 runs to 16 residues. The ends lost 7 bases at V and 5 bases at J; junction bases unmatched: 14. Germline lookup yields CDR1 DFQATT and CDR2 SNEGSKA (reference sequence). This CDR3 is CSVRPGTSAVHNEQFF. The sequenced CDR3 bases are TGCAGTGTCCGCCCCGGGACTAGCGCGGTCCACAATGAG.

This clone was observed many times. With the read ending 3 residues before the CDR3 end, the germline J gene is used to fill in that end. This chain links TRBV6-1 with TRBJ2-5; D is undetermined. Trimming shortened V by 3 bases and J by 2 bases, and 10 bases separated the two germline ends. The germline V gene has CDR1 MNHNS and CDR2 SASEGT. The CDR3 runs 14 residues. CDR3 bases read: TGTGCCAGCAGTGATCTGGTACAGCAAGAGACC. Amino acid sequence: CASSDLVQQET. The complete CDR3 reads CASSDLVQQETQYF.

This clone occurred many times. Coverage ceases 3 residues before the CDR3 finishes, and the germline J gene fills in the end. The chain carries TRBV5-1 and TRBJ2-3, with 12 bases matching TRBD2. This CDR3 has 14 amino acids. J was trimmed by 6 bases and V by 4 bases; bases with no gene match: 3. CDR1 SGHRS and CDR2 YFSETQ come from the germline V gene. This CDR3 reads CASSPTSGSDTQYF. Partial CDR3 DNA: TGCGCCAGCAGCCCGACTAGCGGGAGTGATACG.

This clone was observed at least ten times. The DNA read from the CDR3 is TGTGCCAGCAGCCAAACGGGGGGAGCCCACGAG. Protein: CASSQTGGAHE. The complete CDR3 sequence is CASSQTGGAHEQYF. This rearrangement joins TRBV7-9 to TRBJ2-7, with 7 positions matching TRBD2. The read ends 3 residues early relative to the CDR3; the germline J gene fills the gap. Germline values: CDR1 SEHNR, CDR2 FQNEAQ (reference sequence). V gave up 5 bases and J gave up 5 bases; unmatched junction bases: 9. The CDR3 is 14 amino acids. The full variable domain, with the rest looked up from reference TRBV7-9 and TRBJ2-7, is DTGVSQNPRHKITKRGQNVTFRCDPISEHNRLYWYRQTLGQGPEFLTYFQNEAQLEKSRLLSDRFSAERPKGSFSTLEIQRTEQGDSAMYLCASSQTGGAHEQYFGPGTRLTVT.

This clone was picked up many times. The read terminates 3 residues ahead of where the CDR3 ends, so the germline J gene completes it. The rearrangement joins TRBV6-2 or TRBV6-3 to TRBJ1-5; 10 bases are shared with TRBD1. CDR1 MNHEY and CDR2 SVGEGT come from the germline V gene. V lost 7 bases, J lost 4 bases, and 4 bases stayed unmatched. The CDR3 consists of 14 residues. The CDR3 DNA, read in part, is TGTGCCAGCACCGGACAGGGGGTTAATCAGCCC. Its translation is CASTGQGVNQP. The entire CDR3 is CASTGQGVNQPQHF.

This clone was counted ten times or more. The CDR3 bases that were read are TGTGCCAGCTCACCGACTAGCGGGGGCGTTGAG. Encoded protein: CASSPTSGGVE. The complete CDR3 sequence is CASSPTSGGVEQFF. The V gene is TRBV18, the J gene TRBJ2-1, with TRBD2 matching 12 bases. The sequence runs out 3 residues before the end of the CDR3; the remainder is reconstructed from the germline J gene. The CDR3 length is 14 residues. J lost 9 bases, V lost 3 bases, and 3 bases had no gene match. Germline V CDR1 and CDR2: KGHSH, LQKENI.

This clone was recorded at least ten times. The read halts 3 residues ahead of the CDR3 end, with the missing end drawn from the germline J gene. The chain joins TRBV19 to TRBJ1-2, with D perhaps matching TRBD1 (5 bases). Germline CDR1 reads LNHDA; CDR2 reads SQIVND (reference sequence). The CDR3 length is 12 residues. The V and J ends lost 6 bases and 7 bases respectively, with 12 bases between them. The covered CDR3 bases are TGTGCCAGTAGCCCAGGGACTGGTGGC. Translation: CASSPGTGG. The CDR3 reads in full as CASSPGTGGYTF.

This clone was seen repeatedly, ten times or more. The read ends 3 residues early relative to the CDR3; the germline J gene fills the gap. The rearrangement joins TRBV6-2 or TRBV6-3 to TRBJ1-1, with no clear D. This CDR3 comprises 13 residues. CDR1 and CDR2 (germline): MNHEY, SVGEGT. Trimming cost V 2 bases and J 3 bases, with 7 bases left between them. CDR3 sequence reads: CASSYKGDTEAFF. CDR3 bases read: TGTGCCAGCAGTTACAAGGGTGACACTGAA.

In its sample, this clone was seen many times. The CDR3 loop reads CASSFRDRVNEQFF. The CDR3 DNA, read in part, is TGTGCCAGCAGCTTCCGGGACAGGGTCAATGAG. The chain uses TRBV5-4 and TRBJ2-1; 9 bases map to TRBD1. Sequencing ends 3 residues short of the CDR3 end; the germline J gene provides the rest. The CDR3 has 14 amino acids. The germline gives CDR1 SGHNT, CDR2 YYREEE (reference sequence). Unmatched junction bases numbered 3, after V lost 2 bases and J lost 6 bases.